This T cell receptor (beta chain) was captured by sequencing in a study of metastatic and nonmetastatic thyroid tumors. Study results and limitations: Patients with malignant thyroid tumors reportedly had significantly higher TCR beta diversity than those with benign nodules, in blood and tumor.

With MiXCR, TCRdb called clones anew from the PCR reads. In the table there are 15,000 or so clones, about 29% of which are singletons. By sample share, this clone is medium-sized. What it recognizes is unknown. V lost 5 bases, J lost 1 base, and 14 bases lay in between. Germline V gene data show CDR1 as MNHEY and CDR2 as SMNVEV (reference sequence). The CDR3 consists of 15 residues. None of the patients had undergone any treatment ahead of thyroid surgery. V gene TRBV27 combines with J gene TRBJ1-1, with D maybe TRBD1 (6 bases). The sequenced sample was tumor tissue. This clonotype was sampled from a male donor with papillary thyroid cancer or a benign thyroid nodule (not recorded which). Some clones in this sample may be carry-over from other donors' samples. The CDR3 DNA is TGTGCCAGCAGTCCCTCGGGGGCGTCGAACACTGAAGCTTTCTTT. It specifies CASSPSGASNTEAFF.